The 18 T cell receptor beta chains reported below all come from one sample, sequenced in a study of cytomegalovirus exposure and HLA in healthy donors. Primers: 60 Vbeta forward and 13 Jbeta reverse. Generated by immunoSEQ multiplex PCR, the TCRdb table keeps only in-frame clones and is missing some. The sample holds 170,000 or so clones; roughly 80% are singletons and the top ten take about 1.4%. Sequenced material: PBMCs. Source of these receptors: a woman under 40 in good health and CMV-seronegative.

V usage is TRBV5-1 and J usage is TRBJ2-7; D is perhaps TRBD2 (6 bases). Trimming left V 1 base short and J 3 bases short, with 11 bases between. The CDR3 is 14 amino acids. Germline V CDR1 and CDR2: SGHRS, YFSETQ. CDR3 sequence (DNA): TGCGCCAGCAGCTTGCCCGGGAGATTCTACGAGCAGTACTTC. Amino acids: CASSLPGRFYEQYF.

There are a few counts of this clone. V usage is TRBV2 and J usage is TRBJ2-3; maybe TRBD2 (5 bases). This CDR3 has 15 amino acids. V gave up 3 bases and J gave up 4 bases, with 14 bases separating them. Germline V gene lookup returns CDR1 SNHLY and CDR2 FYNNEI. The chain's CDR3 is CASSDGETPADTQYF. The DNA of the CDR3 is TGTGCCAGCAGTGACGGGGAGACCCCCGCAGATACGCAGTATTTT.

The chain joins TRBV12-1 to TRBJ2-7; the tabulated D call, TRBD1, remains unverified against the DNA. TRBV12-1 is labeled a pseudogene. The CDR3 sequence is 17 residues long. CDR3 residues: CASIVEGPGQGAYEQYF. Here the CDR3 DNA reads TGTGCCAGCATCGTAGAAGGACCGGGACAGGGGGCCTACGAGCAGTACTTC.

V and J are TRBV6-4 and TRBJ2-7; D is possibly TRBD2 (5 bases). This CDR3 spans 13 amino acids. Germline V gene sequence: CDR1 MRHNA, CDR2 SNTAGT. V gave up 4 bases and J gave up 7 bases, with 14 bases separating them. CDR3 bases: TGTGCCAGCAGTGCGGGGATCGATACTGAGCAGTACTTC. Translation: CASSAGIDTEQYF.

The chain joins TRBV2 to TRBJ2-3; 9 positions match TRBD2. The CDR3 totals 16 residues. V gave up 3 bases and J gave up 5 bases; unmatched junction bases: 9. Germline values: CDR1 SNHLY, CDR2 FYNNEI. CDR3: CASSDSQAGGGDTQYF. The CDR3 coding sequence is TGTGCCAGCAGTGACAGTCAAGCGGGGGGTGGAGATACGCAGTATTTT.

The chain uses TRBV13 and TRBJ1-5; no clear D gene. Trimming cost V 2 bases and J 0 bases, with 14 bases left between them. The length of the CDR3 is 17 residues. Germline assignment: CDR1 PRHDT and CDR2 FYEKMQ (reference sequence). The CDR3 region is CASSLRVGTVSNQPQHF. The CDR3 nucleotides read TGTGCCAGCAGCTTAAGAGTGGGCACAGTTAGCAATCAGCCCCAGCATTTT.

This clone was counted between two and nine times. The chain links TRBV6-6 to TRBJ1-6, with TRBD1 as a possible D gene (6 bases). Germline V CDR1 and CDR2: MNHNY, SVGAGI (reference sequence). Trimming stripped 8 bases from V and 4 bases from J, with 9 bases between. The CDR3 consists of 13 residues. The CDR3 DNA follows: TGTGCCAGCCAGGGGATTTATAATTCACCCCTCCACTTT. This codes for CASQGIYNSPLHF.

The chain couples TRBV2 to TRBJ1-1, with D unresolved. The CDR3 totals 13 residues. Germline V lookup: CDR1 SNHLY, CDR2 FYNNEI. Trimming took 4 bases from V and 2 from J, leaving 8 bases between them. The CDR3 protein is CASSGETNTEAFF. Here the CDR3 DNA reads TGTGCCAGCAGTGGGGAGACTAACACTGAAGCTTTCTTT.

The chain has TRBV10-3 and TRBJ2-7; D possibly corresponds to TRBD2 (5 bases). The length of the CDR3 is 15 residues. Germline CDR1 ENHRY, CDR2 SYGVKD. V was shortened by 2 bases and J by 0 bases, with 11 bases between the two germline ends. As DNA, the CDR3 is TGTGCCATCAGTGAGGCGCGGGCTAACTCCTACGAGCAGTACTTC. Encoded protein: CAISEARANSYEQYF.

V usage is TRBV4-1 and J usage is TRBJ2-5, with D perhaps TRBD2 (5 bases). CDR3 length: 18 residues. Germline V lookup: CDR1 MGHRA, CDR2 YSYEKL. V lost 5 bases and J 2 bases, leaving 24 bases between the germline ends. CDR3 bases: TGCGCCAGCAGCACGCGCCCCAAGGACTCACGGGGTCAAGAGACCCAGTACTTC. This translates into CASSTRPKDSRGQETQYF.

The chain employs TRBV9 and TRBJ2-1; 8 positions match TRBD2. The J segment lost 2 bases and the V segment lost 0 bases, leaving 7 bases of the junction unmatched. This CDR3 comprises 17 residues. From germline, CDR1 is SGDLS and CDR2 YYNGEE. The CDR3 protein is CASSVAAGGPTYNEQFF. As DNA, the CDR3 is TGTGCCAGCAGCGTAGCTGCGGGGGGTCCAACCTACAATGAGCAGTTCTTC. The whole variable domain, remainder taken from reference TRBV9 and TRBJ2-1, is DSGVTQTPKHLITATGQRVTLRCSPRSGDLSVYWYQQSLDQGLQFLIQYYNGEERAKGNILERFSAQQFPDLHSELNLSSLELGDSALYFCASSVAAGGPTYNEQFFGPGTRLTVL.

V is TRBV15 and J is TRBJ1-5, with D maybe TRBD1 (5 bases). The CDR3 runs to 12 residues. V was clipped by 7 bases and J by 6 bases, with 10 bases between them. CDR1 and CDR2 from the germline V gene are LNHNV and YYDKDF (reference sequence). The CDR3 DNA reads TGTGCCACCACGCAAGGGGCTCAGCCCCAGCATTTT. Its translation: CATTQGAQPQHF.

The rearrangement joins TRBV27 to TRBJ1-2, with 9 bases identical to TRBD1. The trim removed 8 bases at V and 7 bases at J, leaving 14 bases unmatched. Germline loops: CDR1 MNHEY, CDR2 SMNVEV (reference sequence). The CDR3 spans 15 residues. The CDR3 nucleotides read TGTGCCAGCTCACCCGCCGGGACAGGGAGGGGTGGCTACACCTTC. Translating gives CASSPAGTGRGGYTF.

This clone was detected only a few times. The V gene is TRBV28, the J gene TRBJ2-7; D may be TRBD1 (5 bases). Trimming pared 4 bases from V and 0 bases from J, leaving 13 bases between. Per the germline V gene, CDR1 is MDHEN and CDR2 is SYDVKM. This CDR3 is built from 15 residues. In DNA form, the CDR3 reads TGTGCCAGCAGTTCGCAGGGCTCTAGCTCCTACGAGCAGTACTTC. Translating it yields CASSSQGSSSYEQYF.

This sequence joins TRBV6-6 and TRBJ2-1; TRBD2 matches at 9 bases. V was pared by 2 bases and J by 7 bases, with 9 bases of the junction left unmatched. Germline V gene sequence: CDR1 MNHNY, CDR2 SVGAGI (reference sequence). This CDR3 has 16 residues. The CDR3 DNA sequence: TGTGCCAGCAGTTACCCCACGGGACTAGCTGGTAATGAGCAGTTCTTC. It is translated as CASSYPTGLAGNEQFF.

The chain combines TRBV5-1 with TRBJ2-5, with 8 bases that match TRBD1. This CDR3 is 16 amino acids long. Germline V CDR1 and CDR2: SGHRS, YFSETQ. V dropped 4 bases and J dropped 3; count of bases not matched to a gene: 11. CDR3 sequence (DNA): TGCGCCAGCAGCAACCGGGACAGGAGGGGCGAAGAGACCCAGTACTTC. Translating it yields CASSNRDRRGEETQYF.

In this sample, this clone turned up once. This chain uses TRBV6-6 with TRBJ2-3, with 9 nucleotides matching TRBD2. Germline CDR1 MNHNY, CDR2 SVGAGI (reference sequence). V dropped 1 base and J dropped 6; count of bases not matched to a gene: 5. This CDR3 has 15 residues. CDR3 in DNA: TGTGCCAGCAGTTACTTTGGCGGGGGGGTTGATACGCAGTATTTT. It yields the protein CASSYFGGGVDTQYF.

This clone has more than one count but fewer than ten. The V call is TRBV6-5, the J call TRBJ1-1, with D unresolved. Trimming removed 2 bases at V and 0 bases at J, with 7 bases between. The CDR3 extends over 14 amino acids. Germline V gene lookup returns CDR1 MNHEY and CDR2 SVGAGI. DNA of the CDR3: TGTGCCAGCAGTTACCGTCGTTTGAACACTGAAGCTTTCTTT. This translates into CASSYRRLNTEAFF.